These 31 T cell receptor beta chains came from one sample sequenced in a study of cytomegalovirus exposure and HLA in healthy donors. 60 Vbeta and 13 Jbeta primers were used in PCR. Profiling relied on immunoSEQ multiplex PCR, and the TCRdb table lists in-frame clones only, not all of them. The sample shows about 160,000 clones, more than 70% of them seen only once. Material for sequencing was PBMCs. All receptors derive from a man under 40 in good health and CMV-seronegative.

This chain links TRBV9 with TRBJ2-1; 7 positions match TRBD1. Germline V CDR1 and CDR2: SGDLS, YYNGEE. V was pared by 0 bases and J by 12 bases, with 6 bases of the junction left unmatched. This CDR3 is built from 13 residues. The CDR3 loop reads CASSVVGTAGQFF. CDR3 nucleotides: TGTGCCAGCAGCGTAGTCGGGACAGCTGGGCAGTTCTTC.

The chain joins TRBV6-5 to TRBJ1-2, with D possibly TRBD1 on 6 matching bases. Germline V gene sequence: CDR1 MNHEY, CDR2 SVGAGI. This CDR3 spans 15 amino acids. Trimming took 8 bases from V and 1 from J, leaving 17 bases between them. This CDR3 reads CASARGLGLNYGYTF. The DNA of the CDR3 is TGTGCCAGCGCCAGGGGTTTAGGCCTTAACTATGGCTACACCTTC.

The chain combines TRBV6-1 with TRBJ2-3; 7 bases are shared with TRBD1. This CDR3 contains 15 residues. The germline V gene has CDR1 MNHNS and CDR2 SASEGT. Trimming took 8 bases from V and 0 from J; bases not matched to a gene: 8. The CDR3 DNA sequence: TGTGCCAGCGGCGGACAGGTTATTAGCACAGATACGCAGTATTTT. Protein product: CASGGQVISTDTQYF.

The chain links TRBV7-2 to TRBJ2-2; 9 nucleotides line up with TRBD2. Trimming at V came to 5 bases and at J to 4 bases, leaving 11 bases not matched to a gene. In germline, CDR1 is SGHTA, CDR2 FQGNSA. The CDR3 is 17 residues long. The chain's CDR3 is CASSKGREGLGTGELFF. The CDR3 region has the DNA TGTGCCAGCAGCAAAGGGCGGGAGGGCCTAGGCACCGGGGAGCTGTTTTTT.

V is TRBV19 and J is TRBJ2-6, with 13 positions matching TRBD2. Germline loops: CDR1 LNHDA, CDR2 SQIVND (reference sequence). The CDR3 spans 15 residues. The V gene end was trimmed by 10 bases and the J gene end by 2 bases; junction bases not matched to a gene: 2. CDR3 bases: TGTGCCACCGGACTAGCGGGAGCTGGGGCCAACGTCCTGACTTTC. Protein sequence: CATGLAGAGANVLTF.

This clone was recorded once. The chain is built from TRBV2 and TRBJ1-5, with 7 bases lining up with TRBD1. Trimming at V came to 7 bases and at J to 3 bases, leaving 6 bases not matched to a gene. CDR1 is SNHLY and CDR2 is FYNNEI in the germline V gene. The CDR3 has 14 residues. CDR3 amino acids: CASIPGGPNQPQHF. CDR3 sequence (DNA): TGTGCCAGCATCCCAGGGGGGCCCAATCAGCCCCAGCATTTT.

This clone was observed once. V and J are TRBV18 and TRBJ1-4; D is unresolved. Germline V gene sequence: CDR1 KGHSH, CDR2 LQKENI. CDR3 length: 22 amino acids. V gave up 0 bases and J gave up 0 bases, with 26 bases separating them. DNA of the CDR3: TGTGCCAGCTCACCACCTTCGCCGAATTTTGTTTCGAGAAAACCAACTAATGAAAAACTGTTTTTT. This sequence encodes CASSPPSPNFVSRKPTNEKLFF.

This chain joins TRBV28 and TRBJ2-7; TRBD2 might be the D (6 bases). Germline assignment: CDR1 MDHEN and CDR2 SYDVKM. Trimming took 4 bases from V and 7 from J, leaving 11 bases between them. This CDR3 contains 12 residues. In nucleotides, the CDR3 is TGTGCCAGCAGTTCGGGGGACTTGGAGCAGTACTTC. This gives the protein CASSSGDLEQYF.

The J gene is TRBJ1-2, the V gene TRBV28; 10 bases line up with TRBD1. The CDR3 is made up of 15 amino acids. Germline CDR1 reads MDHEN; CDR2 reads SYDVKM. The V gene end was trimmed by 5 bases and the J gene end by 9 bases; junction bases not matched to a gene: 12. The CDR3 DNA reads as TGTGCCAGCAGTCCTAATCGGGACAGGGGATGGAGCTACACCTTC. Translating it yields CASSPNRDRGWSYTF.

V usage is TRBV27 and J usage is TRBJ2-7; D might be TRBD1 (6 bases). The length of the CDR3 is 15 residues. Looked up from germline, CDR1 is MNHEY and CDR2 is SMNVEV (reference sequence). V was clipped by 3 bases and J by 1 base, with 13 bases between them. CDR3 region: CASSLATGKSYEQYF. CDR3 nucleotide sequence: TGTGCCAGCAGTTTGGCAACAGGGAAGTCCTACGAGCAGTACTTC.

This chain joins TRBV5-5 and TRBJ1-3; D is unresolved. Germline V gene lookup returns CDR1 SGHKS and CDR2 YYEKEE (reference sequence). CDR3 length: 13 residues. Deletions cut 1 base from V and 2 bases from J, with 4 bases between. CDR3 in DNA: TGTGCCAGCAGCTTGAACACTGGAAACACCATATATTTT. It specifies CASSLNTGNTIYF.

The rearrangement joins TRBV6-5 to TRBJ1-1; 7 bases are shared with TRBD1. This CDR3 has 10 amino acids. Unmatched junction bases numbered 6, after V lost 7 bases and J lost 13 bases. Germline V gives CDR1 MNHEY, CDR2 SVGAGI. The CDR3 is CASMGQSIFF. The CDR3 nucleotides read TGTGCCAGCATGGGACAGTCGATTTTCTTT.

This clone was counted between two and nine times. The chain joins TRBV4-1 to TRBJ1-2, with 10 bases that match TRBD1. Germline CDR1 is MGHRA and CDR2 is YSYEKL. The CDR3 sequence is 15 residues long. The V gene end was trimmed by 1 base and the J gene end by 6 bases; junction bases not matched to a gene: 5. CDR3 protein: CASSQGKGTGDGYTF. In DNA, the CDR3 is TGCGCCAGCAGCCAAGGAAAAGGGACAGGGGATGGCTACACCTTC.

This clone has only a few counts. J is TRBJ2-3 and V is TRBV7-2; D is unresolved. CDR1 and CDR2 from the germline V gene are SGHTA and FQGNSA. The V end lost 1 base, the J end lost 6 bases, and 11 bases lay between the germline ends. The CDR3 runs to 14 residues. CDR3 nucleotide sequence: TGTGCCAGCAGCTTAGGGGCAGGTTCGGATACGCAGTATTTT. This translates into CASSLGAGSDTQYF.

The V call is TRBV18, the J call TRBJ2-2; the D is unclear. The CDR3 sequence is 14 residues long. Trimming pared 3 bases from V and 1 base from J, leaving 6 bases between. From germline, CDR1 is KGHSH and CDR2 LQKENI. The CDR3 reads CASSPLMNTGELFF. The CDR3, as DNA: TGTGCCAGCTCACCTCTAATGAACACCGGGGAGCTGTTTTTT. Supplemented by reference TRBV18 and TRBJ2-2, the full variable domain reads NAGVMQNPRHLVRRRGQEARLRCSPMKGHSHVYWYRQLPEEGLKFMVYLQKENIIDESGMPKERFSAEFPKEGPSILRIQQVVRGDSAAYFCASSPLMNTGELFFGEGSRLTVL.

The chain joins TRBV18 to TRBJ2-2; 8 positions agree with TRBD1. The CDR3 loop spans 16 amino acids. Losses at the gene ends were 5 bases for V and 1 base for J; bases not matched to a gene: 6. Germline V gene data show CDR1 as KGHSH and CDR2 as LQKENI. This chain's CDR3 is CASSAIGTGNTGELFF. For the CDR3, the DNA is TGTGCCAGCTCAGCCATAGGGACAGGGAACACCGGGGAGCTGTTTTTT. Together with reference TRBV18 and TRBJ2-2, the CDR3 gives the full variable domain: NAGVMQNPRHLVRRRGQEARLRCSPMKGHSHVYWYRQLPEEGLKFMVYLQKENIIDESGMPKERFSAEFPKEGPSILRIQQVVRGDSAAYFCASSAIGTGNTGELFFGEGSRLTVL.

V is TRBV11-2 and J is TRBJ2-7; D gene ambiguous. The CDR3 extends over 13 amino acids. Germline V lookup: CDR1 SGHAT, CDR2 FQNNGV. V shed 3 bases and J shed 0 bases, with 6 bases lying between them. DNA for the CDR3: TGTGCCAGCAGCTTTAGGAGCTCCTACGAGCAGTACTTC. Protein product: CASSFRSSYEQYF.

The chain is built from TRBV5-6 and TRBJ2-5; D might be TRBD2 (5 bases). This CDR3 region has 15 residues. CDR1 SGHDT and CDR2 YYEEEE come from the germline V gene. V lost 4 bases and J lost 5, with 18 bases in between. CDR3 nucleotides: TGTGCCAGCAGCAGGGAGCCACACGCCTCCGAGACCCAGTACTTC. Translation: CASSREPHASETQYF.

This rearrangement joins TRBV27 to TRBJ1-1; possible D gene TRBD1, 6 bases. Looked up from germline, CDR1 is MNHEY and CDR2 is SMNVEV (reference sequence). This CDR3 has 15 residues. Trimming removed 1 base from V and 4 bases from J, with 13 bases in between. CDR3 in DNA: TGTGCCAGCAGTTTATTTAGGACAGTGACCACTGAAGCTTTCTTT. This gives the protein CASSLFRTVTTEAFF.

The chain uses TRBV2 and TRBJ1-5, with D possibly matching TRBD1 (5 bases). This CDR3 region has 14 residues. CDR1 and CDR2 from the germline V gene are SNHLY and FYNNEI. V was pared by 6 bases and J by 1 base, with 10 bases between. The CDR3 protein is CASRLRQSNQPQHF. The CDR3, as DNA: TGTGCCAGCAGACTCAGACAGAGCAATCAGCCCCAGCATTTT. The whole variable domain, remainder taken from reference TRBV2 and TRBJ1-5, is EPEVTQTPSHQVTQMGQEVILRCVPISNHLYFYWYRQILGQKVEFLVSFYNNEISEKSEIFDDQFSVERPDGSNFTLKIRSTKLEDSAMYFCASRLRQSNQPQHFGDGTRLSIL.

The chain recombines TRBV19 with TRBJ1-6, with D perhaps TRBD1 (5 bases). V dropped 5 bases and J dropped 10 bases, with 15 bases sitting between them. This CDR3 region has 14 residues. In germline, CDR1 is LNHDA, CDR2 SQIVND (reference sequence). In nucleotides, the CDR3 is TGTGCCAGTAGTCCACAGGAGGGTGTATCACCCCTCCACTTT. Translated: CASSPQEGVSPLHF.

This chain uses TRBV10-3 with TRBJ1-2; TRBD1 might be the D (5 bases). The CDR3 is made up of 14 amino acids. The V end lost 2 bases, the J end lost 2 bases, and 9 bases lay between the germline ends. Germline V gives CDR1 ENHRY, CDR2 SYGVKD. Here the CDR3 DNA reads TGTGCCATCAGTGAGGTCGGGGGGAACTATGGCTACACCTTC. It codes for CAISEVGGNYGYTF.

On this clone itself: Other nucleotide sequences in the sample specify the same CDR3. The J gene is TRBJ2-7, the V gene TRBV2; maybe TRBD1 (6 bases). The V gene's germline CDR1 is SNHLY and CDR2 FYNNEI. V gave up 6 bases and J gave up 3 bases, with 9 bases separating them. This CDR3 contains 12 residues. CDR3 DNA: TGTGCCAGCAGAACAGGGTTCTACGAGCAGTACTTC. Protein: CASRTGFYEQYF.

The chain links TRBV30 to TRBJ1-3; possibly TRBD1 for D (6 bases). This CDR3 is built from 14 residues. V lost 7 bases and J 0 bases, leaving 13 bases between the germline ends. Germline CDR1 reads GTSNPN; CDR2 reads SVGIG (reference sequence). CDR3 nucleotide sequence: TGTGCCTATCGGCGAGGGGGCTCTGGAAACACCATATATTTT. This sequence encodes CAYRRGGSGNTIYF. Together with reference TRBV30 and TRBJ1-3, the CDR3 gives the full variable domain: SQTIHQWPATLVQPVGSPLSLECTVEGTSNPNLYWYRQAAGRGLQLLFYSVGIGQISSEVPQNLSASRPQDRQFILSSKKLLLSDSGFYLCAYRRGGSGNTIYFGEGSWLTVV.

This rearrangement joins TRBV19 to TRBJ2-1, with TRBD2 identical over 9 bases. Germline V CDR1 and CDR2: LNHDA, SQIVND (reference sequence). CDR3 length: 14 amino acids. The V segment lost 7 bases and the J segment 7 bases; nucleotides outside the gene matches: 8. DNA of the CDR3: TGTGCCAGTAAGGAACCGGGACTAGCAAATGAGCAGTTCTTC. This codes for CASKEPGLANEQFF.

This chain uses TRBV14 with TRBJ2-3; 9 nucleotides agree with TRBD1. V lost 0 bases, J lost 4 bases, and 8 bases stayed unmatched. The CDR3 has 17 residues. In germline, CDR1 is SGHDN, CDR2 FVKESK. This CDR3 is CASSQDTGGRFADTQYF. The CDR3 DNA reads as TGTGCCAGCAGCCAAGATACAGGGGGCAGGTTCGCAGATACGCAGTATTTT.

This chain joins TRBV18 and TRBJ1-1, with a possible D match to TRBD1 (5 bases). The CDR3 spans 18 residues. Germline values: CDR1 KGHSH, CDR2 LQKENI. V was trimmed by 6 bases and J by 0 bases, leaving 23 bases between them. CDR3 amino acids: CASSLLRGGKNVNTEAFF. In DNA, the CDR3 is TGTGCCAGCTCCCTACTCCGGGGGGGTAAAAATGTGAACACTGAAGCTTTCTTT. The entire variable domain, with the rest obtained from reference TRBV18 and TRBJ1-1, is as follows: NAGVMQNPRHLVRRRGQEARLRCSPMKGHSHVYWYRQLPEEGLKFMVYLQKENIIDESGMPKERFSAEFPKEGPSILRIQQVVRGDSAAYFCASSLLRGGKNVNTEAFFGQGTRLTVV.

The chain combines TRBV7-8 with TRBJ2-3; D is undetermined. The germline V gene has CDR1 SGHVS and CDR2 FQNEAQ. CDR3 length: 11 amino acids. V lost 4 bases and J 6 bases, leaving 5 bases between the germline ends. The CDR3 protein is CASSYRDTQYF. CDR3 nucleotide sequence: TGTGCCAGCAGCTACCGGGATACGCAGTATTTT.

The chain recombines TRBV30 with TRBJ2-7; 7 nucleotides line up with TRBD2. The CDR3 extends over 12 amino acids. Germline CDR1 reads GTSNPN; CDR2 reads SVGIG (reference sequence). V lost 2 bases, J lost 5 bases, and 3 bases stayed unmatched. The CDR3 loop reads CAWSPRGDEQYF. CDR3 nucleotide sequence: TGTGCCTGGAGTCCCCGGGGGGACGAGCAGTACTTC.

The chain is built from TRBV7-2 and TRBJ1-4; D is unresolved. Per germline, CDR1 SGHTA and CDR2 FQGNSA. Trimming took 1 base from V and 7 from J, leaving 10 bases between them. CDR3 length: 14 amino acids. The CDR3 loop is CASSLGVSGEKLFF. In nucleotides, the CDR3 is TGTGCCAGCAGCTTAGGCGTTTCCGGTGAAAAACTGTTTTTT. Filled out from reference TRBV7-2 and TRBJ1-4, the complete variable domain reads GAGVSQSPSNKVTEKGKDVELRCDPISGHTALYWYRQSLGQGLEFLIYFQGNSAPDKSGLPSDRFSAERTGGSVSTLTIQRTQQEDSAVYLCASSLGVSGEKLFFGSGTQLSVL.

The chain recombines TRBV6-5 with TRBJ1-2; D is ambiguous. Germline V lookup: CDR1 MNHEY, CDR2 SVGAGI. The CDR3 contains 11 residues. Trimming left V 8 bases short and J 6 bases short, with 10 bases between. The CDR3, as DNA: TGTGCCAGCGGCGGGATTGATGGCTACACCTTC. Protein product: CASGGIDGYTF.